Listed here are 7 T cell receptor beta chains from one sample, sequenced in a study of T cells in Graves' hyperthyroidism and ophthalmopathy. Amplification of TCR beta CDR3 regions used RNA as the template. The HTBI set primed first-round TCR CDR3 RT-PCR. TCRdb redid the calling of the multiplex PCR reads with MiXCR, one entry per CDR3 protein. The table lists 410,000 or so distinct CDR3 sequences, roughly 14% of them singletons. Input material: blood. These receptors all stem from a man between 18 and 35 years old with Graves' ophthalmopathy.

This clonotype was picked up many times. The CDR3 DNA reads TGTGCCAGCAGGCTCCGGGACAGGGCTGGCTACACCTTC. Protein product: CASRLRDRAGYTF. The chain carries TRBV27 and TRBJ1-2; 9 bases are a match to TRBD1. Trimming took 6 bases from V and 7 from J; bases not matched to a gene: 6. This CDR3 comprises 13 residues. Germline V CDR1 and CDR2: MNHEY, SMNVEV (reference sequence).

The chain is built from TRBV10-3 and TRBJ2-5; 12 nucleotides line up with TRBD2. Germline CDR1 and CDR2: ENHRY and SYGVKD. Trimming took 2 bases from V and 0 from J; bases not matched to a gene: 7. The length of the CDR3 is 18 residues. DNA for the CDR3: TGTGCCATCAGTGAGAAAGGACTAGCGGGACAAGACCAAGAGACCCAGTACTTC. Translated, it gives CAISEKGLAGQDQETQYF.

This clonotype was recorded many times. V usage is TRBV20-1 and J usage is TRBJ2-7; TRBD2 matches at 8 bases. CDR3 length equals 13 residues. Germline loops: CDR1 DFQATT, CDR2 SNEGSKA (reference sequence). The CDR3 bases are TGCAGAAGCCGACTAGCGATTGACTACGAGCAGTACTTC. It encodes CRSRLAIDYEQYF.

V and J are TRBV9 and TRBJ1-2; TRBD1 matches at 8 bases. This CDR3 contains 14 residues. Trimming at V came to 0 bases and at J to 8 bases, leaving 6 bases not matched to a gene. Germline V gene data show CDR1 as SGDLS and CDR2 as YYNGEE. CDR3 nucleotides: TGTGCCAGCAGCGTAGCGGCAGGGACAGGAGGCTACACCTTC. As protein: CASSVAAGTGGYTF. The variable domain in full, with the rest retrieved from reference TRBV9 and TRBJ1-2, is DSGVTQTPKHLITATGQRVTLRCSPRSGDLSVYWYQQSLDQGLQFLIQYYNGEERAKGNILERFSAQQFPDLHSELNLSSLELGDSALYFCASSVAAGTGGYTFGSGTRLTVV.

This clonotype was found many times. The V gene is TRBV20-1, the J gene TRBJ1-5, with unresolved D. The CDR3 sequence is 15 residues long. Germline V lookup: CDR1 DFQATT, CDR2 SNEGSKA (reference sequence). The V and J ends lost 0 bases and 3 bases respectively, with 12 bases between them. Here the CDR3 reads CSARDPGANNQPQHF. The CDR3 coding sequence is TGCAGTGCTAGAGATCCGGGAGCTAACAATCAGCCCCAGCATTTT.

There are many counts of this clonotype. The rearrangement uses TRBV5-1 and TRBJ2-7; TRBD1 aligns across 9 bases. CDR3 length: 14 amino acids. Germline CDR1 SGHRS, CDR2 YFSETQ. V lost 7 bases and J lost 3; bases outside the gene matches: 8. CDR3 sequence (DNA): TGCGCCAGCGGCGGAGGGACAGGGCTCTACGAGCAGTACTTC. This encodes CASGGGTGLYEQYF.

In this sample, this clonotype turned up many times. The J gene is TRBJ2-3, the V gene TRBV7-9; TRBD2 aligns across 7 bases. Looked up from germline, CDR1 is SEHNR and CDR2 is FQNEAQ (reference sequence). The junction had 8 bases not matched to a gene; V was cut back by 2 bases and J by 3 bases. This CDR3 region has 16 residues. The CDR3 sequence: CASSLYKRERTDTQYF. For the CDR3, the DNA is TGTGCCAGCAGCTTATATAAGCGGGAAAGGACAGATACGCAGTATTTT.